This T cell receptor beta chain comes out of a study of T-cell memory formation after mild COVID-19. Findings and limits, study-wide: SARS-CoV-2 specificity of second-wave clones peaking day 37 was unconfirmed. Memory from before infection featured some responding clones, which suggests cross-reactive memory joined.

This clonotype was counted ten times or more. Its antigen is unidentified. V dropped 0 bases and J dropped 3; count of bases not matched to a gene: 1. Germline V lookup: CDR1 SGHRS, CDR2 YFSETQ. The CDR3 contains 15 residues. In TCRdb, the 5' RACE reads were re-called with MiXCR into one record per CDR3 protein. The sample shows about 140,000 distinct CDR3 sequences, 14% to 15% of them seen only once. The chain carries TRBV5-1 and TRBJ2-1; 9 bases match TRBD2. Material for sequencing was PBMCs or a T cell subset sorted from them (not recorded which). The TCR was taken from an adult woman who had mild COVID-19 (a few samples of this study predate the infection). Cell type and time point are not known. The CDR3 DNA follows: TGCGCCAGCAGCTTGGGACTAGCGGACTACAATGAGCAGTTCTTC. The encoded protein is CASSLGLADYNEQFF.